This T cell receptor (beta chain) was recorded in a study of memory CD4+ T cells and cytomegalovirus serostatus. This CDR3 is built from 13 residues. Trimming cost V 4 bases and J 4 bases, with 11 bases left between them. In germline, CDR1 is SGDLS, CDR2 YYNGEE. This clone has a single count. The data were produced by immunoSEQ multiplex PCR, yet TCRdb's version contains in-frame clones alone and is incomplete. The sample consists of about 60,000 clones, over 65% of them appearing once. The sort gate was single viable CD3+CD4+CD8-CD45RO+ cells for memory CD4+ T cells. V usage is TRBV9 and J usage is TRBJ1-1, with D perhaps TRBD1 (5 bases). Sequenced material: memory CD4+ T cells from blood. The TCR originated in an adult in good health and CMV-seropositive. CDR3 in DNA: TGTGCCAGCAGCCCGGGGGTCGGCACTGAAGCTTTCTTT. This sequence encodes CASSPGVGTEAFF. Looking up the rest from reference TRBV9 and TRBJ1-1 gives the full variable domain: DSGVTQTPKHLITATGQRVTLRCSPRSGDLSVYWYQQSLDQGLQFLIQYYNGEERAKGNILERFSAQQFPDLHSELNLSSLELGDSALYFCASSPGVGTEAFFGQGTRLTVV.